A single sample is the source of the 4 T cell receptor beta chains below, sequenced in a study of cytomegalovirus exposure and HLA in healthy donors. Primers included in the PCR were 60 Vbeta and 13 Jbeta primers. Here immunoSEQ multiplex PCR was the method, and the copy in TCRdb shows in-frame clones only, minus some. In the table there are under 150,000 clones, more than 75% of which are singletons. Sequencing used PBMCs. Every receptor here comes from a male donor in good health and CMV-seronegative.

This clone was seen a few times. V gene TRBV7-2 combines with J gene TRBJ1-2; 11 nucleotides agree with TRBD1. V lost 5 bases, J lost 3 bases, and 2 bases stayed unmatched. Germline lookup yields CDR1 SGHTA and CDR2 FQGNSA. This CDR3 comprises 14 residues. CDR3 in DNA: TGTGCCAGCAGCCCGGGACAGGGGGACTATGGCTACACCTTC. Residues: CASSPGQGDYGYTF.

J is TRBJ2-1 and V is TRBV5-5; 10 nucleotides agree with TRBD1. The V gene end was trimmed by 2 bases and the J gene end by 7 bases; junction bases not matched to a gene: 6. This CDR3 has 15 amino acids. Germline V gives CDR1 SGHKS, CDR2 YYEKEE (reference sequence). The CDR3 region is CASSFDWDRGNEQFF. DNA for the CDR3: TGTGCCAGCAGCTTTGATTGGGACAGGGGTAATGAGCAGTTCTTC.

Remarks on this clone: One end of the junction fails to match germline, which may point to a read error. The gene calls are TRBV7-7 and TRBJ2-5, with 8 positions matching TRBD2. CDR1 is SSHAT, CDR2 FNYEAQ, per germline (reference sequence). The CDR3 consists of 14 residues. CDR3 protein: CASSPAGAFETQYF. CDR3 bases: TGTGCTAGCAGCCCAGCGGGGGCGTTCGAGACCCAGTACTTC.

The table lists this clone with a few counts. V gene TRBV5-1 combines with J gene TRBJ1-2, with D perhaps TRBD1 (6 bases). This CDR3 region has 13 residues. V lost 0 bases to trimming and J lost 3 bases, with 6 bases between them. Germline CDR1 reads SGHRS; CDR2 reads YFSETQ. CDR3 region: CASSLEGDYGYTF. CDR3 sequence (DNA): TGCGCCAGCAGCTTGGAGGGGGACTATGGCTACACCTTC.